The 5 T cell receptor beta chains in this list originate from one sample, sequenced in a study of human T cells and chemical hapten exposure. Time point defined: patch test 3, about 24 weeks after DPC sensitization. Regarding treatment: therapeutic diphenylcyclopropenone sensitization with weekly scalp DPC. TCRdb reprocessed the RACE reads via MiXCR and lists one record per CDR3 protein. The sample records about 190,000 distinct CDR3 sequences, around 25% being singletons. The specimen was whole blood, collected in connection with sensitization to the hapten diphenylcyclopropenone (DPC). All receptors derive from a woman in her 40s with alopecia areata. Some clones in this sample may be carry-over from other donors' samples.

This clonotype turned up a few times. V and J are TRBV5-1 and TRBJ2-1; D is perhaps TRBD1 or TRBD2 (5 bases each). The CDR3 is 14 residues long. Deletions cut 4 bases from V and 3 bases from J, with 11 bases between. Germline-derived CDR1 and CDR2 are SGHRS and YFSETQ. The CDR3 loop reads CASSRGQSYNEQFF. DNA of the CDR3: TGCGCCAGCAGCCGGGGCCAAAGCTACAATGAGCAGTTCTTC.

The chain links TRBV6-5 to TRBJ1-4; 9 nucleotides line up with TRBD1. Germline V gene sequence: CDR1 MNHEY, CDR2 SVGAGI. The CDR3 totals 15 residues. The V segment lost 5 bases and the J segment 6 bases; nucleotides outside the gene matches: 7. In DNA, the CDR3 is TGTGCCAGCAGTCAACCCGGGACAGGGCATGAAAAACTGTTTTTT. Protein: CASSQPGTGHEKLFF.

The chain recombines TRBV11-2 with TRBJ1-1, with unresolved D. Trimming left V 2 bases short and J 3 bases short, with 10 bases between. The CDR3 extends over 14 amino acids. The V gene's germline CDR1 is SGHAT and CDR2 FQNNGV. The CDR3 DNA reads TGTGCCAGCAGCTTATTAGCCCGCTACACTGAAGCTTTCTTT. Amino acids: CASSLLARYTEAFF.

The chain couples TRBV21-1 to TRBJ2-7; no DNA check was done on the table's D call, TRBD2. TRBV21-1 is a pseudogene. The CDR3 covers 19 residues. CDR3 sequence: CASSKARLAGGGEAYEQYF. CDR3 nucleotides: TGTGCCAGCAGCAAAGCGCGACTAGCGGGAGGGGGAGAAGCCTACGAGCAGTACTTC.

The gene calls are TRBV5-1 and TRBJ1-1; tentative D call: TRBD1 (5 bases). The CDR3 has 16 residues. From germline, CDR1 is SGHRS and CDR2 YFSETQ. Trimming removed 0 bases at V and 0 bases at J, with 12 bases between. The CDR3 region has the DNA TGCGCCAGCAGCTTGGGGGACCGGACCGTGAACACTGAAGCTTTCTTT. Translation: CASSLGDRTVNTEAFF.